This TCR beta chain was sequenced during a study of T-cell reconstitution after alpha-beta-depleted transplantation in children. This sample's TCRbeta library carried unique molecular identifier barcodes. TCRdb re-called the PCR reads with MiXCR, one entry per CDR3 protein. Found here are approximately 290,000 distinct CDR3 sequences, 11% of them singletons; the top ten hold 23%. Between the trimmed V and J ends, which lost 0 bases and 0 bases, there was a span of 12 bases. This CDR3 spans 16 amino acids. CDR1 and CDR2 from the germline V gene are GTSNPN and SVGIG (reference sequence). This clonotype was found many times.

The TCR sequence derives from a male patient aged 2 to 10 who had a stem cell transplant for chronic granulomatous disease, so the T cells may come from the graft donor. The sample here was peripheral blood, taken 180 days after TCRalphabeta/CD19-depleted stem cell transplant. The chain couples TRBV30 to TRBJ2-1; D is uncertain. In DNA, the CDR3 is TGTGCCTGGAGTGTACGGTTGCCTAACTCCTACAATGAGCAGTTCTTC. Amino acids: CAWSVRLPNSYNEQFF.